These 17 T cell receptor beta chains were sequenced from one sample in a study of identical twins. MiXCR, run by TCRdb on the 5' RACE reads, gives a single entry per CDR3 protein. The sample includes hundreds of thousands of distinct CDR3 sequences, roughly 20% of them seen just once. These data were also reused for a study on T cells expressing NK-cell markers.

Sequenced input: PBMCs. Every receptor here comes from a woman younger than 35 in good health.

This chain uses TRBV20-1 with TRBJ2-5, with a possible D match to TRBD2 (5 bases). The CDR3 is 16 amino acids. CDR1 DFQATT and CDR2 SNEGSKA come from the germline V gene (reference sequence). Trimming pared 1 base from V and 0 bases from J, leaving 15 bases between. The CDR3 DNA reads as TGCAGTGCTAGAGGTCGAGGGCATTGGAACCAAGAGACCCAGTACTTC. Residues: CSARGRGHWNQETQYF.

V gene TRBV5-1 combines with J gene TRBJ2-1; no definite D call. Germline CDR1 is SGHRS and CDR2 is YFSETQ. The V end was cut by 0 bases, the J end by 8 bases, with 15 bases between. The CDR3 is 15 residues long. This CDR3 reads CASSLADRGPHEQFF. CDR3 nucleotides: TGCGCCAGCAGCTTGGCAGACCGAGGTCCCCATGAGCAGTTCTTC.

This clonotype was counted a few times. This chain links TRBV7-9 with TRBJ2-7, with TRBD1 as a possible D gene (6 bases). The CDR3 has 14 residues. CDR1 is SEHNR, CDR2 FQNEAQ, per germline (reference sequence). V gave up 3 bases and J gave up 6 bases, with 15 bases separating them. CDR3 in DNA: TGTGCCAGCAGCTTCACAGGGCGGACCGGCGAGCAGTACTTC. It is translated as CASSFTGRTGEQYF.

This chain links TRBV27 with TRBJ2-1, with 10 bases lining up with TRBD2. Germline V CDR1 and CDR2: MNHEY, SMNVEV (reference sequence). CDR3 length equals 19 residues. V dropped 3 bases and J dropped 1; count of bases not matched to a gene: 12. CDR3 region: CASSFLAGTSGTSYNEQFF. In DNA, the CDR3 is TGTGCCAGCAGTTTTTTGGCCGGAACTAGCGGGACGTCCTACAATGAGCAGTTCTTC.

This chain connects TRBV6-1 to TRBJ2-5; TRBD2 is a possible D gene (5 bases). V lost 5 bases, J lost 5 bases, and 15 bases lay in between. Germline V CDR1 and CDR2: MNHNS, SASEGT. CDR3 length equals 14 residues. CDR3 region: CASSKPSGGETQYF. The CDR3 nucleotides are TGTGCCAGCAGTAAGCCCTCGGGCGGGGAGACCCAGTACTTC.

The V call is TRBV20-1, the J call TRBJ2-2; 8 bases fit TRBD1. The V and J ends lost 0 bases and 1 base, in that order; junction bases with no gene match: 10. This CDR3 comprises 18 residues. Germline lookup yields CDR1 DFQATT and CDR2 SNEGSKA (reference sequence). CDR3 nucleotides: TGCAGTGCTAGAGATGGGCAGGGGGCCCAATTGAACACCGGGGAGCTGTTTTTT. It is translated as CSARDGQGAQLNTGELFF.

The rearrangement links TRBV4-3 to TRBJ2-7, with D tentatively TRBD1 (5 bases). The CDR3 is made up of 14 amino acids. V lost 0 bases and J 6 bases, leaving 12 bases between the germline ends. Per the germline V gene, CDR1 is LGHNA and CDR2 is YSLEER. CDR3 nucleotides: TGCGCCAGCAGCCAAGATCTTAAGGGGTCCGAGCAGTACTTC. Encoded protein: CASSQDLKGSEQYF.

The rearrangement uses TRBV9 and TRBJ2-7; D is perhaps TRBD1 or TRBD2 (5 bases each). Trimming removed 4 bases at V and 3 bases at J, with 14 bases between. The length of the CDR3 is 14 residues. Per germline, CDR1 SGDLS and CDR2 YYNGEE. The CDR3 spells CASSPGPRGYEQYF. The CDR3 DNA reads as TGTGCCAGCAGCCCTGGTCCGAGGGGCTACGAGCAGTACTTC.

V usage is TRBV18 and J usage is TRBJ2-2; 8 bases agree with TRBD2. This CDR3 is built from 17 residues. J was trimmed by 5 bases and V by 6 bases; bases with no gene match: 14. CDR1 is KGHSH, CDR2 LQKENI, per germline. The CDR3 region has the DNA TGTGCCAGCTCCCCCCCCTCATCGGCGGGAGGAACCGGGGAGCTGTTTTTT. This codes for CASSPPSSAGGTGELFF.

The sample holds a few counts of this clonotype. The rearrangement links TRBV11-3 to TRBJ2-7, with D tentatively TRBD1 (5 bases). V lost 1 base to trimming and J lost 4 bases, with 11 bases between them. The germline gives CDR1 SGHNT, CDR2 YENEEA. The CDR3 runs 14 residues. In DNA form, the CDR3 reads TGTGCCAGCAGCTTAGCGACAGAGCATTACGAGCAGTACTTC. It translates to CASSLATEHYEQYF.

The chain joins TRBV6-5 to TRBJ2-7; 10 nucleotides match TRBD2. Looked up from germline, CDR1 is MNHEY and CDR2 is SVGAGI. V lost 2 bases, J lost 3 bases, and 7 bases stayed unmatched. The CDR3 runs 16 residues. The CDR3 region is CASSYRGSSGGYEQYF. As DNA, the CDR3 is TGTGCCAGCAGTTACAGGGGCTCTAGCGGGGGCTACGAGCAGTACTTC.

This clonotype was seen repeatedly, ten times or more. This chain uses TRBV20-1 with TRBJ2-5, with D maybe TRBD1 (6 bases). There are 12 residues in the CDR3. Trimming took 0 bases from V and 5 from J, leaving 7 bases between them. CDR1 and CDR2 (germline): DFQATT, SNEGSKA (reference sequence). The CDR3 DNA is TGCAGTGCTAGAGATCAGGGGGAGACCCAGTACTTC. Translated, it gives CSARDQGETQYF.

This clonotype appeared a few times. J is TRBJ1-1 and V is TRBV12-3 or TRBV12-4; D is undetermined. Trimming removed 6 bases at V and 7 bases at J, with 15 bases between. There are 13 residues in the CDR3. CDR3: CASRGDSNHEAFF. CDR3 DNA sequence: TGTGCCAGCAGAGGCGATAGTAATCATGAAGCTTTCTTT.

The V gene is TRBV12-3 or TRBV12-4, the J gene TRBJ2-3, with D possibly matching TRBD2 (5 bases). This CDR3 is 14 amino acids long. V lost 7 bases to trimming and J lost 2 bases, with 13 bases between them. The CDR3 protein is CASTILGATDTQYF. The CDR3 region has the DNA TGTGCCAGCACCATTCTGGGAGCCACAGATACGCAGTATTTT.

In its sample, this clonotype was seen a few times. The rearrangement links TRBV4-3 to TRBJ2-5; 8 positions match TRBD2. Germline CDR1 LGHNA, CDR2 YSLEER. Trimming removed 0 bases from V and 1 base from J; junction bases left unmatched: 7. The CDR3 loop spans 17 amino acids. The DNA of the CDR3 is TGCGCCAGCAGCCAAGATAGGGCGGGAGGACTCCAAGAGACCCAGTACTTC. Translation gives CASSQDRAGGLQETQYF.

Points on this clonotype: A read error may account for a junction end that differs from germline. V is TRBV6-1 and J is TRBJ2-3; 9 nucleotides agree with TRBD2. CDR1 MNHNS and CDR2 SASEGT come from the germline V gene. The CDR3 consists of 14 residues. CDR3 sequence reads: CASRPGTSIDTQYF. The CDR3 coding sequence is TGTGCCAGCAGACCCGGGACTAGCATAGATACGCAGTATTTT.

This chain connects TRBV7-9 to TRBJ2-7, with 7 bases matching TRBD2. The CDR3 covers 14 residues. The V gene end was trimmed by 5 bases and the J gene end by 5 bases; junction bases not matched to a gene: 9. The germline CDR1 and CDR2 sequences are SEHNR and FQNEAQ (reference sequence). Here the CDR3 DNA reads TGTGCCAGCAGCCCTGGGTGGCTAGCGGACGAGCAGTACTTC. Its protein product is CASSPGWLADEQYF. Based on the CDR3 plus reference TRBV7-9 and TRBJ2-7, the full variable domain is DTGVSQNPRHKITKRGQNVTFRCDPISEHNRLYWYRQTLGQGPEFLTYFQNEAQLEKSRLLSDRFSAERPKGSFSTLEIQRTEQGDSAMYLCASSPGWLADEQYFGPGTRLTVT.